This T cell receptor beta chain was retrieved from a study of blood T cell repertoires in COVID-19. CDR1 and CDR2 (germline): SGHAT, FQNNGV. Trimming at V came to 4 bases and at J to 5 bases, leaving 8 bases not matched to a gene. The CDR3 is 14 residues long. The repertoire was sequenced with immunoSEQ multiplex PCR; TCRdb's copy has only in-frame clones and lacks some. The profile shows 200,000 to 250,000 clones, 80% to 90% of them singletons. V and J are TRBV11-2 and TRBJ2-7; 7 positions match TRBD1. The source material was peripheral blood. The sequence came from a man aged 45-65 years with acute or convalescent COVID-19. This chain's CDR3 is CASSSRQGRDEQYF. In DNA, the CDR3 is TGTGCCAGCAGCTCTCGACAGGGAAGGGACGAGCAGTACTTC.